Listed below are T cell receptor beta chains from one sample, sequenced in a study of cytomegalovirus exposure and HLA in healthy donors. Method: immunoSEQ multiplex PCR; TCRdb's copy keeps in-frame clones and lacks some. The sample records a few hundred thousand clones, 75% to 90% being singletons. The sequenced material came from PBMCs. Receptors originate from a girl between 2 and 10 years old in good health and CMV-seronegative. The CDR3 runs from the conserved cysteine through the conserved F or W. The D gene is left open where the match is weak. Part of the rows lack a size; the others show once, few, many or a class for expanded clones.

j_gene: TRBJ2-3
abundance: NA
v_gene: TRBV5-1
d_gene: NA
CDR3nt: TGCGCCAGCAGCTTGGGGCATGCCACGAACACAGATACGCAGTATTTT
CDR3aa: CASSLGHATNTDTQYF

j_gene: TRBJ2-3
abundance: once
v_gene: TRBV7-9
d_gene: TRBD2
CDR3nt: TGTGCCAGCAGCTCTAGCGGGGGGGCCGGGTGGGCCTATACGCAGTATTTT
CDR3aa: CASSSSGGAGWAYTQYF

j_gene: TRBJ2-4
abundance: NA
v_gene: TRBV29-1
d_gene: TRBD1
CDR3nt: TGCAGCGGTGAGCTCCGGGACAGATTACTAGCCAAAAACATTCAGTACTTC
CDR3aa: CSGELRDRLLAKNIQYF

j_gene: TRBJ2-2
abundance: NA
v_gene: TRBV28
d_gene: TRBD2
CDR3nt: TGTGCCAGCCACTGGACTAGCGGGATGGTCGGGGAGCTGTTTTTT
CDR3aa: CASHWTSGMVGELFF

j_gene: TRBJ2-2
abundance: NA
v_gene: TRBV6-1
d_gene: NA
CDR3nt: TGTGCCAGCAGAATACAGAGCACCGGGGAGCTGTTTTTT
CDR3aa: CASRIQSTGELFF

j_gene: TRBJ2-7
abundance: NA
v_gene: TRBV11-2
d_gene: NA
CDR3nt: TGTGCCAGCAGCGGTAGCGGCAACTCCTACGAGCAGTACTTC
CDR3aa: CASSGSGNSYEQYF

j_gene: TRBJ2-1
abundance: NA
v_gene: TRBV7-9
d_gene: NA
CDR3nt: TGTGCCTCCAGCGCTCCGCCTCCTAGCTCCTACAATGAGCAGTTCTTC
CDR3aa: CASSAPPPSSYNEQFF

j_gene: TRBJ2-3
abundance: NA
v_gene: TRBV18
d_gene: TRBD2
CDR3nt: TGTGCCAGCTCACCAACACGGGGGGACACAGATACGCAGTATTTT
CDR3aa: CASSPTRGDTDTQYF

j_gene: TRBJ1-2
abundance: NA
v_gene: TRBV18
d_gene: TRBD1
CDR3nt: TGTGCCAGCTCACCCGGACAGGGGGCCAACTATGGCTACACCTTC
CDR3aa: CASSPGQGANYGYTF

j_gene: TRBJ2-1
abundance: NA
v_gene: TRBV4-1
d_gene: NA
CDR3nt: TGCGCCAGCAGCCAAGATGGTAGTAAGCAGTTCTTC
CDR3aa: CASSQDGSKQFF

j_gene: TRBJ2-5
abundance: NA
v_gene: TRBV6-5
d_gene: NA
CDR3nt: TGTGCCAGCAGTTACTCCCTGGGAGTATGGGAGACCCAGTACTTC
CDR3aa: CASSYSLGVWETQYF

j_gene: TRBJ1-1
abundance: NA
v_gene: TRBV6-6
d_gene: TRBD1
CDR3nt: TGTGCCAGCAGTGGACAGGGCTACACTGAAGCTTTCTTT
CDR3aa: CASSGQGYTEAFF

j_gene: TRBJ2-2
abundance: NA
v_gene: TRBV9
d_gene: NA
CDR3nt: TGTGCCAGCAGCGTAGTTTCGACTAGTGAGGACGGGGAGCTGTTTTTT
CDR3aa: CASSVVSTSEDGELFF

j_gene: TRBJ2-7
abundance: NA
v_gene: TRBV19
d_gene: NA
CDR3nt: TGTGCCAGTAGTACCCAGAGGGAAACTCCGTGGTACGAGCAGTACTTC
CDR3aa: CASSTQRETPWYEQYF

j_gene: TRBJ2-6
abundance: NA
v_gene: TRBV27
d_gene: TRBD1
CDR3nt: TGTGCCAGCAGTTGGACAGGGGCCGGGGCCAACGTCCTGACTTTC
CDR3aa: CASSWTGAGANVLTF